These T cell receptor beta chains were read from a single sample in a study of blood T cells in healthy people across ages. TCRdb called the 5' RACE reads again in MiXCR, with one record for every CDR3 protein. The data contain 1.4 million to 1.5 million distinct CDR3 sequences, approximately 38% of them singletons. Sequenced sample: blood. Receptors originate from a woman aged 18-35 years in good health. Each CDR3 is given with its conserved first and last residue. Fields, in order: D gene, J gene, clone size, V gene, CDR3 DNA, CDR3 protein. A D gene is named only where the DNA matches it firmly. Where a row states a size, it is once, few, many or the class of an expanded clone; other rows omit it.

D gene: TRBD2; J gene: TRBJ2-7; clone size: few; V gene: TRBV20-1; CDR3 DNA: TGCAGTGCTAGAGAAGCTAGCGGGGGACCATACGAGCAGTACTTC; CDR3 protein: CSAREASGGPYEQYF
D gene: TRBD2; J gene: TRBJ2-7; clone size: many; V gene: TRBV7-2; CDR3 DNA: TGTGCCAGCAGCTTAGAGGCTAGCGGGGGCTACGAGCAGTACTTC; CDR3 protein: CASSLEASGGYEQYF
D gene: TRBD2; J gene: TRBJ2-3; clone size: .; V gene: TRBV30; CDR3 DNA: TGTGCCTGGAGTGTGGGCGGGACTAGCTTTACGCAGTATTTT; CDR3 protein: CAWSVGGTSFTQYF
D gene: .; J gene: TRBJ2-7; clone size: .; V gene: TRBV11-2; CDR3 DNA: TGCGCCAGCAGCTTAGTCCACGGGTCCTACGAGCAGTACTTC; CDR3 protein: CASSLVHGSYEQYF
D gene: TRBD1; J gene: TRBJ2-6; clone size: .; V gene: TRBV27; CDR3 DNA: TGTGCCAGCAGTCCGGACAGGGGGATTGCCTCTGGGGCCAACGTCCTGACTTTC; CDR3 protein: CASSPDRGIASGANVLTF
D gene: TRBD2; J gene: TRBJ2-5; clone size: few; V gene: TRBV5-6; CDR3 DNA: TGTGCCAGCAGCTTGGGCGGGAGCGGGGAGACCCAGTACTTC; CDR3 protein: CASSLGGSGETQYF
D gene: .; J gene: TRBJ2-3; clone size: few; V gene: TRBV5-1; CDR3 DNA: TGCGCCAGCAGCTTCGGGGGCACGGGAGATACGCAGTATTTT; CDR3 protein: CASSFGGTGDTQYF
D gene: .; J gene: TRBJ2-2; clone size: .; V gene: TRBV12-3/TRBV12-4; CDR3 DNA: TGTGCCAGCAGGGTGACTGCTAACACCGGGGAGCTGTTTTTT; CDR3 protein: CASRVTANTGELFF
D gene: TRBD1; J gene: TRBJ1-2; clone size: .; V gene: TRBV30; CDR3 DNA: TGTGCCTGGAGTGTACTTTTGGGACAGGGGAACTATGGCTACACCTTC; CDR3 protein: CAWSVLLGQGNYGYTF
D gene: .; J gene: TRBJ1-4; clone size: .; V gene: TRBV20-1; CDR3 DNA: TGCAGCTACAGGGAAGGGGGTAATGAAAAACTGTTTTTT; CDR3 protein: CSYREGGNEKLFF
D gene: TRBD2; J gene: TRBJ2-5; clone size: once; V gene: TRBV3-1; CDR3 DNA: TGTGCCAGCAGCCAAGATCCCCTAGCGGGTGTCTTGCGGCAGTACTTC; CDR3 protein: CASSQDPLAGVLRQYF
D gene: TRBD2; J gene: TRBJ2-7; clone size: many; V gene: TRBV29-1; CDR3 DNA: TGCAGCGTTAACAAGGGACTAGTCGGAAGCTCCTACGAGCAGTACTTC; CDR3 protein: CSVNKGLVGSSYEQYF
D gene: TRBD2; J gene: TRBJ2-5; clone size: many; V gene: TRBV12-3/TRBV12-4; CDR3 DNA: TGTGCCAGCAGGTCCGGGGGGGGAGAGACCCAGTACTTC; CDR3 protein: CASRSGGGETQYF
D gene: .; J gene: TRBJ2-1; clone size: .; V gene: TRBV7-2; CDR3 DNA: TGTGCCAGCAGCTTAGCGTTTAGCGGCTACAATGAGCAGTTCTTC; CDR3 protein: CASSLAFSGYNEQFF
D gene: .; J gene: TRBJ1-4; clone size: few; V gene: TRBV3-1; CDR3 DNA: TGTGCCAGCTCCCAAAGTTCGAGGGAAAAACTGTTTTTT; CDR3 protein: CASSQSSREKLFF
D gene: TRBD1; J gene: TRBJ2-1; clone size: .; V gene: TRBV20-1; CDR3 DNA: TGCAGTGCTAGTCCCCCGACAGGGGACGGTTTCTACGAGCAGTTCTTC; CDR3 protein: CSASPPTGDGFYEQFF
D gene: .; J gene: TRBJ2-5; clone size: few; V gene: TRBV9; CDR3 DNA: TGTGCCAGCAGCGTGGTGCCATTTGGAGAGACCCAGTACTTC; CDR3 protein: CASSVVPFGETQYF
D gene: .; J gene: TRBJ1-4; clone size: .; V gene: TRBV27; CDR3 DNA: TGTGCCAGCAGGCCAAATGGGGGAGGGGAACTGTTTTTT; CDR3 protein: CASRPNGGGELFF
D gene: .; J gene: TRBJ2-7; clone size: .; V gene: TRBV12-5; CDR3 DNA: TGTGTTAGTGGTTTGGTACATACCGAGCAGTACTTC; CDR3 protein: CVSGLVHTEQYF
D gene: .; J gene: TRBJ1-2; clone size: few; V gene: TRBV11-2; CDR3 DNA: TGTGCCAGCAGCCGACCGGACGGTACCTATGGCTACACCTTC; CDR3 protein: CASSRPDGTYGYTF
D gene: TRBD1; J gene: TRBJ1-1; clone size: .; V gene: TRBV6-5; CDR3 DNA: TGTGCCAGCTATGCCCCCGGGACAGGGAAGGATTCGGAAGCTTTCTTT; CDR3 protein: CASYAPGTGKDSEAFF
D gene: TRBD2; J gene: TRBJ2-7; clone size: .; V gene: TRBV6-5; CDR3 DNA: TGTGCCAGCACGGCTAGCGGGAACTCCTACGAGCAGTACTTC; CDR3 protein: CASTASGNSYEQYF
D gene: TRBD1; J gene: TRBJ2-2; clone size: few; V gene: TRBV27; CDR3 DNA: TGTGCCAGCACCGGACAGGGGAACACCGGGGAGCTGTTTTTT; CDR3 protein: CASTGQGNTGELFF
D gene: TRBD1; J gene: TRBJ2-7; clone size: .; V gene: TRBV6-5; CDR3 DNA: TGTGCCAGCAGTCGCTCACCGGGACAGGGTGACGAGCAGTACTTC; CDR3 protein: CASSRSPGQGDEQYF